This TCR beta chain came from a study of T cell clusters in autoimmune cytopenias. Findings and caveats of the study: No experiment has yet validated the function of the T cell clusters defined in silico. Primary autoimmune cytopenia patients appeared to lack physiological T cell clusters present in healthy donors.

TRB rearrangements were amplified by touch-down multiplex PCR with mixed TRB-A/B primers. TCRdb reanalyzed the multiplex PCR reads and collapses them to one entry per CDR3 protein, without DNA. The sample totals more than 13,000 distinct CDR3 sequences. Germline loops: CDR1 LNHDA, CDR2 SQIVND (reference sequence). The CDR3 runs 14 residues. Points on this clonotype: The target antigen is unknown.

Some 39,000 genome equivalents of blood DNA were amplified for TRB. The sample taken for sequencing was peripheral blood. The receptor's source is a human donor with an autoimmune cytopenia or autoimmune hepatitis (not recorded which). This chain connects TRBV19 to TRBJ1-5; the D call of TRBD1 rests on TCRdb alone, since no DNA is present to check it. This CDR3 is CASSTTGGDQPQHF.